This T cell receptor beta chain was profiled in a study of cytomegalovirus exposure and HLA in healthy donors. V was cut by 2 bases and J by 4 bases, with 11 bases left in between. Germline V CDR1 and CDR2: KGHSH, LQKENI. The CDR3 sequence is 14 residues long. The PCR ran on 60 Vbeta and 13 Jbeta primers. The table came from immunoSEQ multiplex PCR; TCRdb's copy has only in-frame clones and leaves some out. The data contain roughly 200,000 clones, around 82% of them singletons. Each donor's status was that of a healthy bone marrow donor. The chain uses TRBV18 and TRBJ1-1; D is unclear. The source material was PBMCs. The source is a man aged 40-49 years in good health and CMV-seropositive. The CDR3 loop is CASSPYQTGTEAFF. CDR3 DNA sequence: TGTGCCAGCTCACCATACCAGACGGGCACTGAAGCTTTCTTT.